The 12 T cell receptor beta chains below come from one sample, sequenced in a study of shared clonotypes between healthy human individuals. Naive-designated CD8 cells lacked CD45RO, were positively enriched for CCR7, and omitted terminally differentiated effector memory CD45RA+ cells. Data came from immunoSEQ multiplex PCR; TCRdb stores just in-frame clones and leaves some out. This sample has around 560,000 clones, with 85% to 95% found just once. Material for sequencing was naive CD8+ T cells sorted from blood. The receptors originated from a woman aged 25 to 39 in good health.

Comment on this clone: The sample carries other DNA sequences with the same CDR3. The CDR3 is CASSIGGGLYEQYF. The CDR3 DNA sequence: TGTGCCAGTAGTATTGGAGGGGGACTCTACGAGCAGTACTTC. The chain has TRBV19 and TRBJ2-7; D is tentatively TRBD1 or TRBD2 (6 bases each). Germline assignment: CDR1 LNHDA and CDR2 SQIVND (reference sequence). V was pared by 3 bases and J by 3 bases, with 12 bases between. The CDR3 covers 14 residues.

The chain uses TRBV5-6 and TRBJ2-5, with unresolved D. The DNA end lines up better with TRBJ2-7; the J call may be wrong. This CDR3 spans 14 amino acids. Germline CDR1 and CDR2: SGHDT and YYEEEE. CDR3 amino acids: CASSLAPADYEQYF. CDR3 nucleotides: TGTGCCAGCAGCTTGGCCCCAGCCGACTACGAGCAGTACTTC.

The J gene is TRBJ2-3, the V gene TRBV14; 8 bases align to TRBD2. The CDR3 loop spans 16 amino acids. J was trimmed by 5 bases and V by 1 base; bases with no gene match: 8. In germline, CDR1 is SGHDN, CDR2 FVKESK. The DNA for the CDR3 is TGTGCCAGCAGCCAAGGGGCTAGCGGGTGGATAGATACGCAGTATTTT. Translation gives CASSQGASGWIDTQYF.

Here the CDR3 DNA reads TGTGCCAGCAGCGCCCCGCAAGGGGGAAATAGTGAAAAACTGTTTTTT. Translating gives CASSAPQGGNSEKLFF. The gene calls are TRBV9 and TRBJ1-4; a weak D match, TRBD1 (6 bases). This CDR3 contains 16 residues. The V end was cut by 3 bases, the J end by 7 bases, with 19 bases between. The germline V gene encodes CDR1 SGDLS and CDR2 YYNGEE.

The chain is built from TRBV27 and TRBJ2-7, with 13 bases fitting TRBD2. V dropped 4 bases and J dropped 2; count of bases not matched to a gene: 2. This CDR3 has 15 amino acids. Germline values: CDR1 MNHEY, CDR2 SMNVEV (reference sequence). The CDR3 spells CASSSGTSGAYEQYF. DNA for the CDR3: TGTGCCAGCAGTTCCGGGACTAGCGGGGCCTACGAGCAGTACTTC.

The V and J genes are TRBV27 and TRBJ1-5, with D possibly TRBD1 on 6 matching bases. The CDR3 is made up of 12 amino acids. CDR1 is MNHEY, CDR2 SMNVEV, per germline (reference sequence). Trimming pared 6 bases from V and 5 bases from J, leaving 8 bases between. The CDR3 nucleotides read TGTGCCAGCAGAACAGGGTATCAGCCCCAGCATTTT. The encoded protein is CASRTGYQPQHF.

This chain connects TRBV4-1 to TRBJ2-1, with a tentative D call TRBD2 (5 bases). V lost 1 base to trimming and J lost 7 bases, with 17 bases between them. Germline-derived CDR1 and CDR2 are MGHRA and YSYEKL. The CDR3 is 16 residues long. CDR3 residues: CASSQGPRAIANEQFF. As DNA, the CDR3 is TGCGCCAGCAGCCAAGGACCGAGGGCCATCGCGAATGAGCAGTTCTTC.

The count of this clone is one. The CDR3 region is CASSQAPSTLTGSYEQYF. The CDR3 DNA follows: TGCGCCAGCAGCCAAGCCCCCTCGACACTCACGGGCTCCTACGAGCAGTACTTC. The chain carries TRBV4-1 and TRBJ2-7; D not resolved. Germline loops: CDR1 MGHRA, CDR2 YSYEKL. With 1 base removed from V and 0 bases from J, the gap between germline ends came to 19 bases. This CDR3 spans 18 amino acids.

V is TRBV9 and J is TRBJ2-5; 7 nucleotides agree with TRBD1. The better agreement between TRBJ2-7 and the DNA end casts doubt on the J call. The germline gives CDR1 SGDLS, CDR2 YYNGEE. The CDR3 totals 12 residues. CDR3 DNA: TGTGCCAGCAGCGTTACAGGGGACGAGCAGTACTTC. This codes for CASSVTGDEQYF.

The chain uses TRBV7-8 and TRBJ1-5; D gene unclear. V lost 1 base to trimming and J lost 0 bases, with 7 bases between them. The CDR3 consists of 15 residues. From germline, CDR1 is SGHVS and CDR2 FQNEAQ. CDR3 coding DNA: TGTGCCAGCAGCTTAGAGAGAAATAGCAATCAGCCCCAGCATTTT. It encodes CASSLERNSNQPQHF.

The rearrangement links TRBV7-9 to TRBJ1-4; 8 bases fit TRBD1. The CDR3 spans 15 residues. In germline, CDR1 is SEHNR, CDR2 FQNEAQ (reference sequence). V lost 0 bases to trimming and J lost 6 bases; unmatched junction nucleotides: 3. This chain's CDR3 is CASSLAQGADEKLFF. DNA for the CDR3: TGTGCCAGCAGCTTAGCCCAGGGGGCGGATGAAAAACTGTTTTTT.

The V and J genes are TRBV29-1 and TRBJ1-5; no clear D gene. The CDR3 is made up of 11 amino acids. Germline-derived CDR1 and CDR2 are SQVTM and ANQGSEA. The CDR3 DNA is TGCAGGTCCCGGGAGGACCAGCCCCAGCATTTT. Protein product: CRSREDQPQHF.